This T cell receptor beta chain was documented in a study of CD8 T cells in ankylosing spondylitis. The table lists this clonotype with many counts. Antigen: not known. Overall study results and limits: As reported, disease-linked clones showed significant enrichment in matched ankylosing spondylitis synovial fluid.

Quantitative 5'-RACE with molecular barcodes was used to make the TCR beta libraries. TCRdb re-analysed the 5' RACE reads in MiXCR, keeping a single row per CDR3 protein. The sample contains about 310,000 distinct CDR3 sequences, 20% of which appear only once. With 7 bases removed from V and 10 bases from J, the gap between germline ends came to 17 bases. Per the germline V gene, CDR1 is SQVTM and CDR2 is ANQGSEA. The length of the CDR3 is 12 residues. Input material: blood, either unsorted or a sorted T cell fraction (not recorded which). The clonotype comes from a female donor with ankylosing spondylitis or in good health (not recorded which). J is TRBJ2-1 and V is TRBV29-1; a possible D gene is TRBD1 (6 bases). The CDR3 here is CSEAPRGSEQFF. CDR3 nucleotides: TGCAGCGAAGCGCCCAGGGGAAGCGAGCAGTTCTTC.